A single count supports the clone carrying this T cell receptor (beta chain). The sample comes from a study of blood T cell repertoires in COVID-19. Study-wide background: Whether acute or convalescent, the COVID-19 samples came from the United States, Italy and Spain. PBMCs, B-cell-depleted T cells, or T cells were the source of the cDNA or gDNA that made up the material.

Seattle's cohort entered during active infection and was followed longitudinally. In the source study's methods: Reference gene primer amplification gave estimated nucleated cell counts. The method was immunoSEQ multiplex PCR; TCRdb's version includes in-frame clones alone and lacks a portion of them. V, J and clone size are those of that table, while D and trimming were read from the DNA. The sample holds 75,000 to 90,000 clones, 90% seen once. Germline CDR1 LNHDA, CDR2 SQIVND (reference sequence). V shed 5 bases and J 12 bases; nucleotides not matched to a gene: 9. This CDR3 has 15 residues. This chain links TRBV19 with TRBJ2-1; 14 nucleotides agree with TRBD2. The specimen sequenced was peripheral blood. This clonotype originated in a man aged 18 to 29 with COVID-19, enrolled during active disease. The DNA for the CDR3 is TGTGCCAGTAGTGAGGGACTAGCGGGAGAGTTAAGGCAGTTCTTC. Protein: CASSEGLAGELRQFF.